Detailed here is one T cell receptor beta chain. The antigen is not known. The entry originates in a study of beta chain features in type 1 diabetes. General study results and limits: No resolution was reached here on whether HLA type influences TCRB rearrangement. For cells with high TCR expression, cDNA sequencing could yield over-representation. A greater similarity of naive, central memory and Treg TCRB repertoires was seen among patients than among healthy donors. Researchers caution that PCR might favor shorter templates, equally among patients and controls.

The whole isolated RNA underwent reverse transcription, so sequencing captured expressed TCRB transcripts. Assay: immunoSEQ multiplex PCR; the TCRdb copy retains only in-frame clones and omits some. The sample records under 950,000 clones, roughly 15% being singletons. The receptor comes from a woman younger than 35 in good health. Specimen: naive CD4+ T cells from blood.

Here the CDR3 reads CATSRSSGRHTQPSYNEQFF. The CDR3 DNA sequence: TGTGCCACCAGCAGATCTAGCGGGAGGCATACCCAACCCTCCTACAATGAGCAGTTCTTC. The chain has TRBV15 and TRBJ2-1, with 11 bases lining up with TRBD2. There are 20 residues in the CDR3. The germline V gene has CDR1 LNHNV and CDR2 YYDKDF (reference sequence). V shed 2 bases and J 0 bases; nucleotides not matched to a gene: 12.